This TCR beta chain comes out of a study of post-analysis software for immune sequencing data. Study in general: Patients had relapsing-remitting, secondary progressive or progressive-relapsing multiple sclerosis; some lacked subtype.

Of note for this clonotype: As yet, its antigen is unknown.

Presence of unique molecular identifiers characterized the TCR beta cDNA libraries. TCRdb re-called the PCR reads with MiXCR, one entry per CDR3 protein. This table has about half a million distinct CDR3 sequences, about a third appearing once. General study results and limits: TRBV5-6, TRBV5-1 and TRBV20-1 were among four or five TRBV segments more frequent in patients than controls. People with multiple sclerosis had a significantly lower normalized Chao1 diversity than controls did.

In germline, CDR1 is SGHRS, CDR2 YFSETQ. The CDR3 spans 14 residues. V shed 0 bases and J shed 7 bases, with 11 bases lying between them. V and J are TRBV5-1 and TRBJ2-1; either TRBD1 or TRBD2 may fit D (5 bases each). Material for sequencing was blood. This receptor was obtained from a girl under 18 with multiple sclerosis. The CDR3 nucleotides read TGCGCCAGCAGCTTGGAGGGGACGAGTAATGAGCAGTTCTTC. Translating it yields CASSLEGTSNEQFF.